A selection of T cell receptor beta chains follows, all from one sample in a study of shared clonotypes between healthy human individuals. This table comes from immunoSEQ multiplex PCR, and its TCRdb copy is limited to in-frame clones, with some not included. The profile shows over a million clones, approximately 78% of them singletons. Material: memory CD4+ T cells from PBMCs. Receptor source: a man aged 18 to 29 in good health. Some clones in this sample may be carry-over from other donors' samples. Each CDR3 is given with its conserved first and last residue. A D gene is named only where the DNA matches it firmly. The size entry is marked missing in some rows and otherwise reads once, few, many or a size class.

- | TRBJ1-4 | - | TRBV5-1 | TGCGCCAGCAGCTTGTGGGGGAATGGCGAAAAACTGTTTTTT | CASSLWGNGEKLFF
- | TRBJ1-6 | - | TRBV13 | TGTGCCAGCAGCCTTACAGACTATTCACCCCTCCACTTT | CASSLTDYSPLHF
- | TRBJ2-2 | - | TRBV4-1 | TGCGCCAGCAGCCTAAACAGGGTTAACACCGGGGAGCTGTTTTTT | CASSLNRVNTGELFF
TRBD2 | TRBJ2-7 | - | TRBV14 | TGTGCCAGCAGGCGGACTAGCGGTCGCTACGAGCAGTACTTC | CASRRTSGRYEQYF
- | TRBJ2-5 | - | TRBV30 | TGTGCCTGGAGTGTATTCTGGGCTATCGGAGAGACCCAGTACTTC | CAWSVFWAIGETQYF
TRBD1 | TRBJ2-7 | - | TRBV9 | TGTGCCAGCAGCGTTGGGACAGGGACGAACTACGAGCAGTACTTC | CASSVGTGTNYEQYF
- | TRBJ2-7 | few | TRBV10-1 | TGCGCCAGCAGCGGTGTCAGGGTCTACGAGCAGTACTTC | CASSGVRVYEQYF
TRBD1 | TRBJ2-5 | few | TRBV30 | TGTGCCTTAACAGGGGGAGAGACCCAGTACTTC | CALTGGETQYF
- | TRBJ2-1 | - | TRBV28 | TGTGCCATTAAGACGGGCACCCTCTCCTACAATGAGCAGTTCTTC | CAIKTGTLSYNEQFF
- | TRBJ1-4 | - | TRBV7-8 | TGTGCCAGCAGCCTGATGGGCCGGAGCCTGAATGAAAAACTGTTTTTT | CASSLMGRSLNEKLFF
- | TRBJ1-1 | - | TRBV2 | TGTGCCAGCAGTGAATGGGAGAACACTGAAGCTTTCTTT | CASSEWENTEAFF
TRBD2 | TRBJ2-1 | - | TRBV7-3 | TGTGCCAGCAGCACGGGACTAGCGGAAGTAAATGAGCAGTTCTTC | CASSTGLAEVNEQFF
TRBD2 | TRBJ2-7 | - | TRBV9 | TGTGCCAGCAGCCCGACTAGCAGAGGCGAGCAGTACTTC | CASSPTSRGEQYF
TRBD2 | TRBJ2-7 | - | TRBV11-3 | TGTGCCAGCAGCTTAGGGGGAGGGCCGCTCGAGCAGTACTTC | CASSLGGGPLEQYF
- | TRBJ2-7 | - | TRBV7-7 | TGTGCCGTGGGACGGACCCACTACGAGCAGTACTTC | CAVGRTHYEQYF
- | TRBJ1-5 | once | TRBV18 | TGTGCCAGCTCACCATCTGCGGTTAGCAATCAGCCCCAGCATTTT | CASSPSAVSNQPQHF
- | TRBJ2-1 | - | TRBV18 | TGTGCCAGCTCACCACAAAATTCGCTTTACAATGAGCAGTTCTTC | CASSPQNSLYNEQFF
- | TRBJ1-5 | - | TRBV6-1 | TGTGCCAGCAGTGAAGCTTGGGTTGGAGCCCAGCATTTT | CASSEAWVGAQHF
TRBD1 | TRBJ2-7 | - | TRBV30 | TGTGCCGTGGAGGTCGATGACAGGGGCCACGAGCAGTACTTC | CAVEVDDRGHEQYF
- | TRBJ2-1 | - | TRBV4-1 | TGCGCCAGCAGCCAACCTCCGACGGGCTCCTACAATGAGCAGTTCTTC | CASSQPPTGSYNEQFF
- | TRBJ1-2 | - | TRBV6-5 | TGTGCCAGCAGTTACGGGAGGAACTATGGCTACACCTTC | CASSYGRNYGYTF
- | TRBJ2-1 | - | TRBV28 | TGTGCCAGCAGTTTGAGTCTGGGAGTTAGGGAGCAGTTCTTC | CASSLSLGVREQFF
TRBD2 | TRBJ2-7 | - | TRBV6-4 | TGTGCCAGCAGTGACCGTCCCCCCAGCGGGAGGGCCGGGTTCGTGTCCTACGAGCAGTACTTC | CASSDRPPSGRAGFVSYEQYF
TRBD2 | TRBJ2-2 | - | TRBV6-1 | TGTGCCAGCAGTGATCACTCTAGCGGACGGGGCGGGGAGCTGTTTTTT | CASSDHSSGRGGELFF
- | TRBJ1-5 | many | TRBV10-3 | TGTGCCATCAGTGAGCGGGGTAATAGCAATCAGCCCCAGCATTTT | CAISERGNSNQPQHF
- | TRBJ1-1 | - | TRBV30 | TGTGCCTGGAGTAATGGTTACACTGAAGCTTTCTTT | CAWSNGYTEAFF
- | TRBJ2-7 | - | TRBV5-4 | TGTGCCAGCAGCCCGACCTTGGGGTGGGGGGACTACGAGCAGTACTTC | CASSPTLGWGDYEQYF
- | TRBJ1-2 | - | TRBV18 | TGTGCCAGCTCACGAGACTCAAACTATGGCTACACCTTC | CASSRDSNYGYTF
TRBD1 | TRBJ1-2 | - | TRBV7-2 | TGTGCCAGCAGTCCGCTACAGGGGGCTCATGGCTACACCTTC | CASSPLQGAHGYTF
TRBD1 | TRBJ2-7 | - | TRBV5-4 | TGTGCCAGCAGCTGGGCCCGACAGGGTTCGGTCGAGCAGTACTTC | CASSWARQGSVEQYF
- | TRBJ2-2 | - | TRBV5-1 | TGCGCCAGCAGCTTGTTAGGTGGGGATCCGACCGGGGAGCTGTTTTTT | CASSLLGGDPTGELFF
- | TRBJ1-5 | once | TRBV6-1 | TGTGGAGTAGGACAGCCTTATAGCAATCAGCCCCAGCATTTT | CGVGQPYSNQPQHF
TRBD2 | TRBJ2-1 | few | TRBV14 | TGTGCCAGCAGCCCAAGCGGGAGGTTTTTTCATGAGCAGTTCTTC | CASSPSGRFFHEQFF
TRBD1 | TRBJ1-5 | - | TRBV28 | TGTGCCAGCAGTTTCCCAGGACAGGTGGCGTATAGCAATCAGCCCCAGCATTTT | CASSFPGQVAYSNQPQHF
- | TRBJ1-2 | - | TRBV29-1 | TGCAGCTCTGGGGGGGACCCCTATGGCTACACCTTC | CSSGGDPYGYTF
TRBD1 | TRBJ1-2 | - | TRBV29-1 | TGCAGCGTGAATAGGGGACAGGGGTATGGCTACACCTTC | CSVNRGQGYGYTF
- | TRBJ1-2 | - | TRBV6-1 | TGTGCCAGCAGTGGGGAGACAGGTTACTATGGCTACACCTTC | CASSGETGYYGYTF
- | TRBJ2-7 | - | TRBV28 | TGTGCCAGCTGGTCACTCGACTTTGCCCACGAGCAGTACTTC | CASWSLDFAHEQYF
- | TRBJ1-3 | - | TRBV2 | TGTGCCAGCAGGGTAGAGATGTCAGGAAACACCATATATTTT | CASRVEMSGNTIYF
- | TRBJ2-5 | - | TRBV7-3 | TGTGCCAGCAGCCGACAGCGGGAAGAGACCCAGTACTTC | CASSRQREETQYF
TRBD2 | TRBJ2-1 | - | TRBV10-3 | TGTGCCATCAGTGCGGGACTAGCGGGTCTGAATGAGCAGTTCTTC | CAISAGLAGLNEQFF
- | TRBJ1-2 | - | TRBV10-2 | TGCGCCAGCAGTGAGAGGTACTATGGCTACACCTTC | CASSERYYGYTF
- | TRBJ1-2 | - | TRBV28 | TGTGCCAGCAGTTTAAGGTGGTTAGCCTATGGCTACACCTTC | CASSLRWLAYGYTF
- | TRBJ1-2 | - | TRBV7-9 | TGTGCCAGCAGCACAGGGCCGACCTGGGGACTTTTCTATGGCTACACCTTC | CASSTGPTWGLFYGYTF
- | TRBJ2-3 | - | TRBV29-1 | TGCAGCGTGCAGGGCGACACAGATACGCAGTATTTT | CSVQGDTDTQYF
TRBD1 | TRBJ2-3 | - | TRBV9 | TGTGCCAGCAGCTCGCGGACAGGGGGAGGTGGCACAGATACGCAGTATTTT | CASSSRTGGGGTDTQYF
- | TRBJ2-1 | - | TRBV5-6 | TGTGCCAGCAGGGGACTCAGTGGGTACAATGAGCAGTTCTTC | CASRGLSGYNEQFF
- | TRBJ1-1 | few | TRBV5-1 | TGCGCCAGCAGGTCCCAGACAGACACTGAAGCTTTCTTT | CASRSQTDTEAFF
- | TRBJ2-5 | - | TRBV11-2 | TGTGCCAGCGGCTTAGTTCCGGGTCAGGAGACCCAGTACTTC | CASGLVPGQETQYF
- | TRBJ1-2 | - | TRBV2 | TGTGCCAGCAGTGACAAACCGCAGGCCTATGGCTACACCTTC | CASSDKPQAYGYTF
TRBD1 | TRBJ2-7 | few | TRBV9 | TGTGCCAGCAGCGTAAGACAGGGGCCCTACGAGCAGTACTTC | CASSVRQGPYEQYF
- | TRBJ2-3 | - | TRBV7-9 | TGTGCCAGCAGCTTTAAAGATACGCAGTATTTT | CASSFKDTQYF
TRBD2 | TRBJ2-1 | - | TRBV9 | TGTGCCAGCAGCGGAAAGGTCGGGGGGACCTACAATGAGCAGTTCTTC | CASSGKVGGTYNEQFF
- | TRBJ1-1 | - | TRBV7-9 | TGTGCCAGCAGCCCTCCGGTCGGGTCCGGCACTGAAGCTTTCTTT | CASSPPVGSGTEAFF